Below, 12 T cell receptor beta chains from the same sample are listed, as sequenced in a study of blood T cell repertoires in COVID-19. The protocol was immunoSEQ multiplex PCR, while the TCRdb copy is restricted to in-frame clones and leaves out a portion. The data contain about 170,000 clones, 70% to 80% of them singletons. Material for sequencing was PBMCs or T cells enriched from blood (not recorded which). All receptors derive from a woman in her seventies in a cohort exposed to, infected with or recovered from COVID-19 (not recorded which).

This clone is medium-sized by share. The chain combines TRBV19 with TRBJ1-1; perhaps TRBD1 as D (6 bases). V shed 2 bases and J shed 5 bases, with 15 bases lying between them. This CDR3 spans 15 amino acids. Germline V gene data show CDR1 as LNHDA and CDR2 as SQIVND (reference sequence). This CDR3 is CASSIQGLGVTEAFF. CDR3 DNA sequence: TGTGCCAGTAGTATACAGGGGTTGGGTGTGACTGAAGCTTTCTTT.

The chain couples TRBV11-2 to TRBJ2-7; unclear D gene. Germline CDR1 and CDR2: SGHAT and FQNNGV. CDR3 length: 16 residues. V lost 4 bases to trimming and J lost 0 bases, with 16 bases between them. The CDR3 bases are TGTGCCAGCAGCTCTGTATACCGGGTCAGCTCCTACGAGCAGTACTTC. Encoded protein: CASSSVYRVSSYEQYF. The variable domain in full, with the rest retrieved from reference TRBV11-2 and TRBJ2-7, is EAGVAQSPRYKIIEKRQSVAFWCNPISGHATLYWYQQILGQGPKLLIQFQNNGVVDDSQLPKDRFSAERLKGVDSTLKIQPAKLEDSAVYLCASSSVYRVSSYEQYFGPGTRLTVT.

In DNA form, the CDR3 reads TGCAGCGCAGGGGACAGCTACGAGCAGTACTTC. This gives the protein CSAGDSYEQYF. This chain uses TRBV29-1 with TRBJ2-7; 7 positions agree with TRBD1. V was clipped by 7 bases and J by 3 bases; unmatched bases: 3. Germline CDR1 SQVTM, CDR2 ANQGSEA. This CDR3 contains 11 residues.

The chain employs TRBV7-2 and TRBJ2-2; 7 positions agree with TRBD1. V gave up 2 bases and J gave up 6 bases; unmatched junction bases: 15. The germline CDR1 and CDR2 sequences are SGHTA and FQGNSA. The CDR3 is 18 residues long. This CDR3 is CASSLNGWAGGLSGELFF. The CDR3 DNA reads TGTGCCAGCAGCTTAAACGGTTGGGCAGGGGGTCTTTCCGGGGAGCTGTTTTTT.

The rearrangement uses TRBV28 and TRBJ2-3; no clear D gene. V shed 4 bases and J shed 7 bases, with 6 bases lying between them. CDR3 length: 11 amino acids. Germline V gene sequence: CDR1 MDHEN, CDR2 SYDVKM. The CDR3 nucleotides are TGTGCCAGCAGTTACCGGTATACGCAGTATTTT. Amino acids: CASSYRYTQYF.

The chain carries TRBV5-1 and TRBJ1-2; 9 positions agree with TRBD1. The CDR3 has 13 amino acids. The germline V gene has CDR1 SGHRS and CDR2 YFSETQ. J lost 6 bases, V lost 1 base, and 1 base had no gene match. CDR3 protein: CASSLRQGDGYTF. In DNA form, the CDR3 reads TGCGCCAGCAGCTTGAGACAGGGGGATGGCTACACCTTC.

The chain couples TRBV11-2 to TRBJ2-1; TRBD2 aligns across 13 bases. Germline V gene sequence: CDR1 SGHAT, CDR2 FQNNGV. CDR3 length: 17 amino acids. Germline trimming cut 5 bases from V and 0 bases from J; bases unmatched to any gene: 4. The CDR3 DNA reads TGTGCCAGCAGCCCGGGACTAGCGGGGAGCTCCTACAATGAGCAGTTCTTC. Protein: CASSPGLAGSSYNEQFF.

This chain links TRBV18 with TRBJ2-7, with 8 bases matching TRBD2. After removal of 2 bases from V and 3 bases from J, the junction contained 6 bases not matched to a gene. CDR3 size: 15 residues. CDR1 is KGHSH and CDR2 is LQKENI in the germline V gene. CDR3 protein: CASSPGGAGVYEQYF. CDR3 DNA sequence: TGTGCCAGCTCACCAGGGGGAGCGGGAGTCTACGAGCAGTACTTC.

The chain links TRBV2 to TRBJ1-6; D ambiguous. V lost 5 bases to trimming and J lost 5 bases, with 10 bases between them. The CDR3 contains 14 residues. Germline-derived CDR1 and CDR2 are SNHLY and FYNNEI. CDR3 sequence (DNA): TGTGCCAGCAGTCTTCAGAATCATAATTCACCCCTCCACTTT. This gives the protein CASSLQNHNSPLHF.

This clone came up once. This sequence joins TRBV11-3 and TRBJ2-7; TRBD1 agrees at 7 bases. CDR1 and CDR2 (germline): SGHNT, YENEEA. V shed 5 bases, J shed 5 bases, and the junction held 18 bases outside the gene matches. This CDR3 is 17 amino acids long. CDR3 nucleotide sequence: TGTGCCAGCAGCCCTGGGGGACAGTCGAGTGGATTGGACGAGCAGTACTTC. The encoded protein is CASSPGGQSSGLDEQYF.

The chain joins TRBV6-5 to TRBJ2-7; tentative D call: TRBD1 (6 bases). The V gene lost 6 bases and the J gene lost 1 base, with 13 bases spanning the gap. There are 14 residues in the CDR3. Germline lookup yields CDR1 MNHEY and CDR2 SVGAGI. The CDR3 is CASSRQDTSYEQYF. CDR3 bases: TGTGCCAGCAGCCGACAGGACACTTCCTACGAGCAGTACTTC.

The V and J genes are TRBV5-8 and TRBJ1-4; 8 nucleotides line up with TRBD1. Trimming cost V 0 bases and J 8 bases; bases outside gene matches: 6. This CDR3 comprises 15 residues. The germline gives CDR1 SGHTS, CDR2 YDEGEE. The DNA for the CDR3 is TGTGCCAGCAGCTTGGGAGGACAGGGTAGAGAAAAACTGTTTTTT. Its translation is CASSLGGQGREKLFF.